A single sample gave rise to the 8 T cell receptor beta chains below, sequenced in a study of blood T cell repertoires in COVID-19 (dated by TCRdb to between 2020 and 2021). Libraries were prepared through the immunoSEQ multiplex PCR assay. As stored in TCRdb, this immuneACCESS dataset retains in-frame rearrangements with V and J assigned. A fraction of the clones does not appear; measured against another copy, unresolved V genes explain less than half of the discrepancy, and the remainder lacks a known reason. This sample comprises more than 300,000 clones, approximately 90% of them detected only once. Roughly 0.9% of the sample is taken by the ten largest. Sequencing input: PBMCs or T cells enriched from blood (not recorded which). The source is a woman aged 35 to 49 who had been exposed to COVID-19.

CDR3: CASSQALDRAITEAFF. As DNA, the CDR3 is TGCGCCAGCAGCCAGGCTTTAGACAGGGCAATAACTGAAGCTTTCTTT. The chain recombines TRBV4-1 with TRBJ1-1; 7 bases align to TRBD1. The CDR3 loop spans 16 amino acids. With V trimmed by 3 bases and J by 5 bases, 12 bases remained unmatched. CDR1 MGHRA and CDR2 YSYEKL come from the germline V gene.

V is TRBV27 and J is TRBJ2-7, with 13 nucleotides matching TRBD2. Germline V gene lookup returns CDR1 MNHEY and CDR2 SMNVEV (reference sequence). The CDR3 runs 17 residues. V shed 7 bases and J 5 bases; nucleotides not matched to a gene: 14. In DNA, the CDR3 is TGTGCCAGCACTAGGGGGGTTACTAGCGGGAGGGTCAACGAGCAGTACTTC. This codes for CASTRGVTSGRVNEQYF.

J is TRBJ1-1 and V is TRBV9, with 7 bases aligning to TRBD1. There are 15 residues in the CDR3. In germline, CDR1 is SGDLS, CDR2 YYNGEE. V lost 0 bases and J lost 5; bases outside the gene matches: 7. The CDR3 sequence: CASSVASGGKTEAFF. The CDR3 nucleotides read TGTGCCAGCAGCGTAGCGTCAGGGGGAAAGACTGAAGCTTTCTTT.

This clone was seen a few times. The rearrangement links TRBV2 to TRBJ2-5; 11 bases fit TRBD2. The CDR3 has 17 residues. Germline V gene data show CDR1 as SNHLY and CDR2 as FYNNEI. The J segment lost 1 base and the V segment lost 1 base, leaving 5 bases of the junction unmatched. The CDR3 sequence: CASSEGVLAGGQETQYF. The CDR3 DNA is TGTGCCAGCAGTGAAGGAGTCCTAGCGGGGGGCCAAGAGACCCAGTACTTC. The complete variable domain, with remaining parts taken from reference TRBV2 and TRBJ2-5, reads EPEVTQTPSHQVTQMGQEVILRCVPISNHLYFYWYRQILGQKVEFLVSFYNNEISEKSEIFDDQFSVERPDGSNFTLKIRSTKLEDSAMYFCASSEGVLAGGQETQYFGPGTRLLVL.

This clone was counted a few times. J is TRBJ2-5 and V is TRBV7-9, with 10 bases aligning to TRBD2. Germline CDR1 reads SEHNR; CDR2 reads FQNEAQ (reference sequence). The CDR3 spans 16 residues. V was clipped by 5 bases and J by 4 bases; unmatched bases: 10. DNA for the CDR3: TGTGCCAGCAGCGACTCTCTAGCGGGAGTTGGAGAGACCCAGTACTTC. Translated: CASSDSLAGVGETQYF.

The rearrangement uses TRBV27 and TRBJ1-6, with no clear D. CDR3 length: 16 residues. CDR1 and CDR2 from the germline V gene are MNHEY and SMNVEV (reference sequence). V lost 4 bases to trimming and J lost 0 bases, with 10 bases between them. The CDR3 DNA sequence: TGTGCCAGCAGTTCCCCGGGGAGCTCCTATAATTCACCCCTCCACTTT. Protein product: CASSSPGSSYNSPLHF.

The CDR3 DNA follows: TGTGCCAGCAGTGGGGGAATTCCGGGACAGGGTTTTGACGGGGCCAACGTCCTGACTTTC. Translating gives CASSGGIPGQGFDGANVLTF. The chain employs TRBV6-1 and TRBJ2-6, with 9 bases fitting TRBD1. The CDR3 has 20 amino acids. V lost 4 bases, J lost 4 bases, and 17 bases stayed unmatched. Germline V gene data show CDR1 as MNHNS and CDR2 as SASEGT.

The chain uses TRBV7-6 and TRBJ1-1; 7 nucleotides match TRBD1. Germline V gene lookup returns CDR1 SGHVS and CDR2 FNYEAQ. The CDR3 runs to 16 residues. V shed 5 bases and J 4 bases; nucleotides not matched to a gene: 13. The CDR3 region has the DNA TGTGCCAGCAGCCCCGACACAGGGGTTTGGGGCACTGAAGCTTTCTTT. This codes for CASSPDTGVWGTEAFF.